These 30 T cell receptor beta chains were sequenced from one sample in a study of identical twins' blood T cells. One entry per CDR3 protein results from TCRdb running MiXCR on the 5' RACE reads. The sample gives hundreds of thousands of distinct CDR3 sequences, 25% to 35% of which show up once; 6.1% is in the top ten. Sequenced sample: PBMCs. The source of these receptors is a woman aged 18-55 years in good health.

The chain is built from TRBV9 and TRBJ2-4; TRBD1 agrees at 10 bases. Germline CDR1 and CDR2: SGDLS and YYNGEE. Trimming took 3 bases from V and 9 from J; bases not matched to a gene: 3. CDR3 length: 13 residues. CDR3 sequence: CASSGDRGAIQYF. The CDR3 DNA reads TGTGCCAGCAGCGGGGACAGGGGTGCCATTCAGTACTTC.

Comments on this clonotype: At one boundary the junction diverges from the germline segment, which might be a read error. The chain carries TRBV4-3 and TRBJ2-1, with D perhaps matching TRBD1 or TRBD2 (5 bases each). Germline V CDR1 and CDR2: LGHNA, YSLEER. The CDR3 spans 15 residues. The CDR3: CASSQESGQVNERFF. For the CDR3, the DNA is TGCGCCAGCAGCCAAGAGAGCGGACAAGTCAATGAGCGGTTCTTC.

The chain has TRBV7-2 and TRBJ2-7; no definite D call. The germline CDR1 and CDR2 sequences are SGHTA and FQGNSA. The V end lost 3 bases, the J end lost 4 bases, and 7 bases lay between the germline ends. The length of the CDR3 is 12 residues. The CDR3, as DNA: TGTGCCAGCAGCTTTTATCGGTACGAGCAGTACTTC. It encodes CASSFYRYEQYF.

This clonotype was seen a handful of times. This chain joins TRBV10-3 and TRBJ2-7, with 8 nucleotides matching TRBD1. The germline V gene has CDR1 ENHRY and CDR2 SYGVKD. The CDR3 consists of 16 residues. The trim removed 0 bases at V and 0 bases at J, leaving 4 bases unmatched. The CDR3 sequence: CAISESGQENSYEQYF. CDR3 DNA sequence: TGTGCCATCAGTGAGTCGGGACAGGAGAACTCCTACGAGCAGTACTTC.

The chain joins TRBV29-1 to TRBJ2-3; 9 bases are a match to TRBD2. Germline V CDR1 and CDR2: SQVTM, ANQGSEA. This CDR3 region has 15 residues. Losses at the gene ends were 6 bases for V and 2 bases for J; bases not matched to a gene: 9. CDR3 sequence reads: CSVSGRTQPTDTQYF. The DNA of the CDR3 is TGCAGCGTGAGCGGGAGGACCCAACCCACAGATACGCAGTATTTT.

The chain joins TRBV11-2 to TRBJ2-3; D uncertain. Trimming took off 5 bases at V and 0 bases at J, with 15 bases between the two ends. The CDR3 has 16 residues. From germline, CDR1 is SGHAT and CDR2 FQNNGV. CDR3 DNA: TGTGCCAGCAGCCCACCGGGCTGGATTAGCACAGATACGCAGTATTTT. This codes for CASSPPGWISTDTQYF.

The chain links TRBV20-1 to TRBJ2-1, with 10 nucleotides matching TRBD2. The CDR3 has 14 residues. CDR1 and CDR2 from the germline V gene are DFQATT and SNEGSKA (reference sequence). V lost 2 bases and J lost 7; bases outside the gene matches: 5. The CDR3 here is CSARRLAGLNEQFF. CDR3 coding DNA: TGCAGTGCTAGAAGACTAGCGGGCTTAAATGAGCAGTTCTTC.

The chain is built from TRBV2 and TRBJ2-3; either TRBD1 or TRBD2 may supply D (5 bases each). Germline V gene sequence: CDR1 SNHLY, CDR2 FYNNEI. V was clipped by 8 bases and J by 1 base, with 10 bases between them. CDR3 size: 13 residues. CDR3 sequence: CASLRGGTDTQYF. As DNA, the CDR3 is TGTGCCAGCTTAAGAGGGGGCACAGATACGCAGTATTTT. The variable domain in full, with the rest retrieved from reference TRBV2 and TRBJ2-3, is EPEVTQTPSHQVTQMGQEVILRCVPISNHLYFYWYRQILGQKVEFLVSFYNNEISEKSEIFDDQFSVERPDGSNFTLKIRSTKLEDSAMYFCASLRGGTDTQYFGPGTRLTVL.

This clonotype was observed many times. The V gene is TRBV29-1, the J gene TRBJ1-2; TRBD1 is a possible D gene (6 bases). V was pared by 3 bases and J by 7 bases, with 15 bases between. CDR3 length equals 13 residues. CDR1 is SQVTM and CDR2 is ANQGSEA in the germline V gene. As DNA, the CDR3 is TGCAGCGTTGACGGACAGACTGGTCCTGGCTACACCTTC. Translated: CSVDGQTGPGYTF.

V usage is TRBV10-3 and J usage is TRBJ1-2; D unclear. This CDR3 contains 16 residues. Germline V gene sequence: CDR1 ENHRY, CDR2 SYGVKD. V shed 0 bases and J shed 4 bases, with 15 bases lying between them. The CDR3 here is CAISESSGMTSYGYTF. The CDR3 DNA reads TGTGCCATCAGTGAGTCGTCGGGGATGACTAGCTATGGCTACACCTTC.

This clonotype has a handful of counts. V usage is TRBV20-1 and J usage is TRBJ1-4; TRBD1 might be the D (6 bases). Germline V lookup: CDR1 DFQATT, CDR2 SNEGSKA (reference sequence). There are 14 residues in the CDR3. V was shortened by 3 bases and J by 4 bases, with 12 bases between the two germline ends. CDR3 in DNA: TGCAGTGCTAGGCGGCCAGGGGATAATGAAAAACTGTTTTTT. It is translated as CSARRPGDNEKLFF.

This clonotype was detected a few times. The chain joins TRBV11-2 to TRBJ1-1, with 9 nucleotides matching TRBD1. Germline V lookup: CDR1 SGHAT, CDR2 FQNNGV. V lost 5 bases, J lost 6 bases, and 10 bases stayed unmatched. CDR3 length: 15 residues. In DNA, the CDR3 is TGTGCCAGCAGCGGGGGACAGGGAGGGATCCCTGAAGCTTTCTTT. Its protein product is CASSGGQGGIPEAFF.

This clonotype was observed a handful of times. The chain uses TRBV29-1 and TRBJ1-1; no clear D gene. The V end lost 3 bases, the J end lost 7 bases, and 6 bases lay between the germline ends. The CDR3 contains 10 residues. Germline loops: CDR1 SQVTM, CDR2 ANQGSEA. In DNA, the CDR3 is TGCAGCGTTGAGGGCCGTGAAGCTTTCTTT. It encodes CSVEGREAFF.

This clonotype was counted at least ten times. Here the CDR3 reads CASRQTSGSIYEQYF. For the CDR3, the DNA is TGTGCCAGCAGACAAACTAGCGGGAGTATTTACGAGCAGTACTTC. The chain carries TRBV6-5 and TRBJ2-7; the match to TRBD2 covers 11 bases. Germline lookup yields CDR1 MNHEY and CDR2 SVGAGI. The CDR3 spans 15 residues. Losses at the gene ends were 6 bases for V and 4 bases for J; bases not matched to a gene: 8.

The sample holds many counts of this clonotype. The chain carries TRBV7-9 and TRBJ2-2; D not resolved. Germline V lookup: CDR1 SEHNR, CDR2 FQNEAQ (reference sequence). Trimming left V 5 bases short and J 4 bases short, with 11 bases between. The CDR3 length is 14 residues. The CDR3 loop is CASSQSSLTGELFF. In DNA form, the CDR3 reads TGTGCCAGCAGCCAATCCTCTCTCACCGGGGAGCTGTTTTTT.

This clonotype was counted between two and nine times. V is TRBV20-1 and J is TRBJ1-3; the D gene is possibly TRBD1 (5 bases). This CDR3 has 16 residues. The V gene lost 5 bases and the J gene lost 0 bases, with 17 bases spanning the gap. CDR1 DFQATT and CDR2 SNEGSKA come from the germline V gene (reference sequence). This CDR3 reads CSAPDRRVSSGNTIYF. CDR3 nucleotide sequence: TGCAGTGCTCCCGACAGAAGAGTGAGCTCTGGAAACACCATATATTTT.

This chain connects TRBV5-1 to TRBJ1-4; no clear D. Trimming removed 0 bases from V and 1 base from J, with 7 bases in between. The germline gives CDR1 SGHRS, CDR2 YFSETQ. This CDR3 region has 15 residues. Written as DNA, the CDR3 is TGCGCCAGCAGCTTGGCCAAGGGAACTAATGAAAAACTGTTTTTT. This sequence encodes CASSLAKGTNEKLFF.

This chain links TRBV20-1 with TRBJ2-5; TRBD1 aligns across 8 bases. CDR1 and CDR2 (germline): DFQATT, SNEGSKA (reference sequence). The CDR3 loop spans 13 amino acids. Trimming cost V 6 bases and J 7 bases; bases outside gene matches: 10. CDR3 in DNA: TGCAGTGCCAGACAGGGGTCTATCGGGACCCAGTACTTC. The encoded protein is CSARQGSIGTQYF.

The V call is TRBV10-3, the J call TRBJ2-1; the D is unclear. Germline-derived CDR1 and CDR2 are ENHRY and SYGVKD. Trimming shortened V by 6 bases and J by 5 bases, and 8 bases separated the two germline ends. This CDR3 is 12 amino acids long. The CDR3 DNA follows: TGTGCCATCAGGCAGACTGACAATGAGCAGTTCTTC. Translating it yields CAIRQTDNEQFF.

This clonotype was counted between two and nine times. V is TRBV20-1 and J is TRBJ2-2; TRBD1 matches at 7 bases. The CDR3 consists of 13 residues. V shed 6 bases and J 6 bases; nucleotides not matched to a gene: 7. Looked up from germline, CDR1 is DFQATT and CDR2 is SNEGSKA (reference sequence). In nucleotides, the CDR3 is TGCAGTGCATGGGACAGTCTAGCCGGGGAGCTGTTTTTT. Translation gives CSAWDSLAGELFF.

The V and J genes are TRBV11-2 and TRBJ2-5; 9 bases fit TRBD1. CDR1 is SGHAT and CDR2 is FQNNGV in the germline V gene. Losses at the gene ends were 6 bases for V and 2 bases for J; bases not matched to a gene: 7. The CDR3 length is 15 residues. The CDR3 is CASSLGQGVQETQYF. For the CDR3, the DNA is TGTGCCAGCAGTTTGGGACAGGGCGTTCAAGAGACCCAGTACTTC.

The chain carries TRBV10-1 and TRBJ2-1; perhaps TRBD1 as D (5 bases). The CDR3 spans 14 residues. V lost 3 bases, J lost 7 bases, and 13 bases lay in between. In germline, CDR1 is WNHNN, CDR2 SYGVQD (reference sequence). Written as DNA, the CDR3 is TGCGCCAGCAGTGATGCCGGACACCGGAATGAGCAGTTCTTC. Translating it yields CASSDAGHRNEQFF.

The J gene is TRBJ2-3, the V gene TRBV20-1; TRBD2 might be the D (7 bases). Germline CDR1 is DFQATT and CDR2 is SNEGSKA (reference sequence). The CDR3 length is 14 residues. The CDR3 loop is CTALRGGSTDTQYF. The CDR3 DNA reads TGCACCGCCCTGAGGGGGGGGAGCACAGATACGCAGTATTTT.

The V gene is TRBV28, the J gene TRBJ2-2; 12 nucleotides agree with TRBD2. CDR1 is MDHEN and CDR2 is SYDVKM in the germline V gene. With V trimmed by 5 bases and J by 7 bases, 5 bases remained unmatched. This CDR3 spans 15 amino acids. CDR3 in amino acids: CASSQTSGRIGELFF. The CDR3 DNA sequence: TGTGCCAGCAGTCAGACTAGCGGGAGAATCGGGGAGCTGTTTTTT.

On this clonotype itself: Germline is not matched at one junction end, which may reflect a read error. The CDR3 sequence is CTSWGGMEKLFF. CDR3 sequence (DNA): TGTACCAGCTGGGGGGGTATGGAAAAACTGTTTTTT. This sequence joins TRBV6-6 and TRBJ1-4, with D perhaps matching TRBD1 (5 bases). Germline V gives CDR1 MNHNY, CDR2 SVGAGI (reference sequence). This CDR3 has 12 residues.

This clonotype was recorded a few times. The chain recombines TRBV29-1 with TRBJ2-7; D perhaps matches TRBD1 (6 bases). Germline lookup yields CDR1 SQVTM and CDR2 ANQGSEA. This CDR3 contains 11 residues. V was clipped by 7 bases and J by 5 bases, with 12 bases between them. The CDR3, as DNA: TGCAGCGCCTACAGGGTAAACGAGCAGTACTTC. The encoded protein is CSAYRVNEQYF.

The chain recombines TRBV9 with TRBJ1-3; D gene ambiguous. Deletions cut 1 base from V and 0 bases from J, with 8 bases between. Germline V gives CDR1 SGDLS, CDR2 YYNGEE. The CDR3 totals 15 residues. CDR3 loop: CASSVRSSSGNTIYF. CDR3 in DNA: TGTGCCAGCAGCGTAAGAAGTAGCTCTGGAAACACCATATATTTT.

This clonotype was observed at least ten times. This chain connects TRBV2 to TRBJ1-5; weak D call: TRBD1 (5 bases). This CDR3 contains 15 residues. Germline lookup yields CDR1 SNHLY and CDR2 FYNNEI. V gave up 2 bases and J gave up 3 bases, with 11 bases separating them. The CDR3 is CASSEKGRDNQPQHF. Written as DNA, the CDR3 is TGTGCCAGCAGTGAAAAAGGCAGGGACAATCAGCCCCAGCATTTT.

In this sample, this clonotype turned up once. The gene calls are TRBV7-9 and TRBJ2-3; the D call may be TRBD1 or TRBD2 (6 bases each). CDR1 and CDR2 (germline): SEHNR, FQNEAQ (reference sequence). The CDR3 is 13 amino acids. Trimming stripped 11 bases from V and 5 bases from J, with 17 bases between. The CDR3, as DNA: TGTGCCGGGACCGGGGGCCTTGAAGATACGCAGTATTTT. Residues: CAGTGGLEDTQYF. The full variable domain, rest sourced from reference TRBV7-9 and TRBJ2-3, is DTGVSQNPRHKITKRGQNVTFRCDPISEHNRLYWYRQTLGQGPEFLTYFQNEAQLEKSRLLSDRFSAERPKGSFSTLEIQRTEQGDSAMYLCAGTGGLEDTQYFGPGTRLTVL.

The V and J genes are TRBV10-3 and TRBJ2-3; 15 positions match TRBD2. This CDR3 is 20 amino acids long. The germline CDR1 and CDR2 sequences are ENHRY and SYGVKD. Unmatched junction bases numbered 12, after V lost 5 bases and J lost 0 bases. CDR3 in amino acids: CAISFAGLAGGGISTDTQYF. As DNA, the CDR3 is TGTGCCATCAGTTTCGCGGGACTAGCGGGAGGTGGAATTAGCACAGATACGCAGTATTTT.